This is a list of T cell receptor beta chains from one sample in a study of blood T cell repertoires in COVID-19. Repertoires were generated with immunoSEQ multiplex PCR, while TCRdb's copy carries only in-frame clones and drops some. The data contain 110,000 to 150,000 clones, roughly 91% of them singletons. The source material was peripheral blood. All receptors derive from a man in his 60s with active or convalescent COVID-19. The conserved cysteine and the conserved F or W are not part of the CDR3 here. Each record gives: D gene, V gene, CDR3 length, CDR3 protein. The D gene is left open where the match is weak.

D: TRBD1
V: TRBV28
length: 12
CDR3: ASTKDRGWGGYT

D: -
V: TRBV18
length: 12
CDR3: ASSPLSENTEAF

D: -
V: TRBV4-1
length: 13
CDR3: ASSQDSSSTDTQY

D: -
V: TRBV2
length: 15
CDR3: ASSSPPGGGSYNEQF

D: -
V: TRBV10-3
length: 11
CDR3: AISEFRGSEAF

D: -
V: TRBV7-2
length: 15
CDR3: ASQGQPPGGANTEAF

D: TRBD1
V: TRBV19
length: 13
CDR3: ASSTTGVSNQPQH

D: -
V: TRBV24-1
length: 13
CDR3: ATSGEIGAVDEQF

D: -
V: TRBV7-2
length: 14
CDR3: ASSLSAGLRANVLT

D: TRBD1
V: TRBV5-5
length: 14
CDR3: ASSLGYRGLYQPQH

D: TRBD1
V: TRBV6-5
length: 13
CDR3: ARKTGTGIYSPLH

D: TRBD2
V: TRBV4-1
length: 13
CDR3: ASSQVTVAGSEQF

D: -
V: TRBV19
length: 12
CDR3: ASSIVRGQYGYT

D: TRBD1
V: TRBV6-5
length: 13
CDR3: ASSFYRGTGQPQH

D: TRBD1
V: TRBV29-1
length: 11
CDR3: SVRQGAWTEAF

D: TRBD1
V: TRBV20-1
length: 14
CDR3: SASGDRTSAGTEAF

D: TRBD2
V: TRBV7-2
length: 14
CDR3: ASSPPGLAGTDTQY

D: TRBD1
V: TRBV19
length: 13
CDR3: ASSRGTGARDGYT